These T cell receptor beta chains were read from a single sample in a study of long-term antiretroviral therapy in people with HIV. Profiling relied on immunoSEQ multiplex PCR, and the TCRdb table lists in-frame clones only, not all of them. The sample has approximately 10,000 clones, 70% to 75% seen once. The sample consisted of unsorted PBMCs, taken about 3.1 years before starting antiretroviral therapy. These receptors were obtained from a man aged 35 to 55 with HIV. CDR3s include the opening cysteine and the closing phenylalanine or tryptophan. The D gene is left open where the match is weak. The size of a clone is reported for some rows only, either as once, few or many, or as a class for expanded clones.

v_gene,j_gene,d_gene,abundance,CDR3aa,CDR3nt
TRBV25-1,TRBJ2-3,TRBD1,.,CASSEFQGGTDTQYF,TGTGCCAGCAGTGAATTTCAGGGGGGCACAGATACGCAGTATTTT
TRBV6-5,TRBJ1-3,TRBD1,.,CASSLTGGGSGNTIYF,TGTGCCAGCAGTTTAACAGGGGGCGGTTCTGGAAACACCATATATTTT
TRBV7-9,TRBJ2-7,.,.,CASSLARKGPEQYF,TGTGCCAGCAGCTTAGCACGAAAAGGTCCCGAGCAGTACTTC
TRBV9,TRBJ2-1,.,medium-sized,CASSVGAYNEQFF,TGTGCCAGCAGCGTAGGAGCCTACAATGAGCAGTTCTTC
TRBV18,TRBJ2-1,.,.,CASSPKGNEQFF,TGTGCCAGCTCACCTAAGGGGAATGAGCAGTTCTTC
TRBV28,TRBJ1-5,.,.,CASSSGTASNQPQHF,TGTGCCAGCAGCTCCGGGACGGCTAGCAATCAGCCCCAGCATTTT
TRBV25-1,TRBJ2-2,TRBD2,.,CASRRTSAGVVTGELFF,TGTGCCAGCAGGAGAACCTCAGCGGGAGTGGTGACCGGGGAGCTGTTTTTT
TRBV7-3,TRBJ1-2,.,few,CASSLTDNYGYTF,TGTGCCAGCAGCCTGACAGATAACTATGGCTACACCTTC
TRBV6-6,TRBJ1-1,.,.,CASSPIRGNENTEAFF,TGTGCCAGCAGTCCCATCCGGGGAAACGAGAACACTGAAGCTTTCTTT
TRBV27,TRBJ2-1,TRBD2,medium-sized,CASSYPRGRYNEQFF,TGTGCCAGCAGTTACCCCCGCGGGAGGTACAATGAGCAGTTCTTC
TRBV14,TRBJ2-1,.,.,CASSPLGAYNEQFF,TGTGCCAGCAGCCCTCTCGGCGCCTACAATGAGCAGTTCTTC
TRBV7-3,TRBJ2-7,.,.,CASSLTITPVSYEQYF,TGTGCCAGCAGCTTAACTATCACCCCGGTTAGCTACGAGCAGTACTTC
TRBV5-4,TRBJ2-3,.,.,CASSLGGKWGEDTQYF,TGTGCCAGCAGCTTGGGCGGGAAATGGGGAGAAGATACGCAGTATTTT
TRBV27,TRBJ1-5,.,.,CASSLARASNQPQHF,TGTGCCAGCAGTTTAGCCAGGGCCTCAAATCAGCCCCAGCATTTT
TRBV13,TRBJ2-2,TRBD2,.,CASSTTSGRGTGELFF,TGTGCCAGCAGCACCACTAGCGGGAGAGGAACCGGGGAGCTGTTTTTT
TRBV29-1,TRBJ2-1,.,few,CSVEGDSSYNEQFF,TGCAGCGTTGAAGGTGACAGTTCCTACAATGAGCAGTTCTTC
TRBV21-1,TRBJ1-2,.,.,CASSKVYGTGENGYTF,TGTGCCAGCAGCAAAGTTTACGGGACAGGGGAGAATGGCTACACCTTC
TRBV9,TRBJ2-7,.,.,CASSVSAVSYEQYF,TGTGCCAGCAGCGTCTCAGCGGTTTCCTACGAGCAGTACTTC
TRBV28,TRBJ1-3,.,.,CASSTAYSGNTIYF,TGTGCCAGCAGTACAGCCTACTCTGGAAACACCATATATTTT
TRBV18,TRBJ2-7,.,once,CASSTSRNYEQYF,TGTGCCAGCTCAACAAGCAGAAACTACGAGCAGTACTTC
TRBV20-1,TRBJ2-5,.,.,CSGSGQETQYF,TGCAGTGGTAGCGGACAAGAGACCCAGTACTTC
TRBV5-4,TRBJ2-2,.,few,CAIAGPLAGELFF,TGTGCCATCGCCGGGCCTCTGGCCGGGGAGCTGTTTTTT
TRBV7-2,TRBJ2-1,.,few,CASRGGREQFF,TGTGCCTCAAGGGGGGGTAGAGAGCAGTTCTTC
TRBV5-4,TRBJ2-1,.,.,CASSLGGSYNEQFF,TGTGCCAGCAGCTTGGGAGGCTCCTACAATGAGCAGTTCTTC
TRBV28,TRBJ1-5,TRBD1,.,CASSLIGRGQAGQPQHF,TGTGCCAGCAGTTTAATTGGCAGGGGGCAGGCTGGTCAGCCCCAGCATTTT
TRBV27,TRBJ2-7,TRBD1,.,CASSFRPGGRYEQYF,TGTGCCAGCAGTTTTAGGCCAGGGGGACGATACGAGCAGTACTTC
TRBV5-1,TRBJ1-2,.,few,CASSSTGGRGNYGYTF,TGCGCCAGCAGCAGCACCGGTGGCAGAGGAAACTATGGCTACACCTTC
TRBV7-6,TRBJ1-1,TRBD1,.,CASSPGQFNTEAFF,TGTGCCAGCAGCCCGGGACAGTTTAACACTGAAGCTTTCTTT
TRBV27,TRBJ1-5,TRBD1,.,CASSYGQDRPQHF,TGTGCCAGCAGTTACGGACAGGATCGCCCCCAGCATTTT
TRBV9,TRBJ2-1,TRBD2,.,CASSGLGGRVNEQFF,TGTGCCAGCAGCGGACTAGGCGGGAGAGTCAATGAGCAGTTCTTC
TRBV12-5,TRBJ1-1,TRBD1,.,CASGLVLSDRGMNTEAFF,TGTGCTAGTGGTTTGGTATTAAGTGACAGGGGGATGAACACTGAAGCTTTCTTT
TRBV18,TRBJ1-1,.,.,CASSPRGSEAFF,TGTGCCAGCTCACCACGAGGGTCTGAAGCTTTCTTT
TRBV5-5,TRBJ2-7,.,medium-sized,CASSLLISGSSYEQYF,TGTGCCAGCAGCTTGTTAATATCAGGGAGCTCCTACGAGCAGTACTTC
TRBV4-3,TRBJ2-1,.,.,CASSQAAASRDEQFF,TGCGCCAGCAGCCAAGCTGCGGCTTCAAGGGATGAGCAGTTCTTC
TRBV11-2,TRBJ2-7,.,.,CASSLGYYEQYF,TGTGCCAGCAGCTTAGGGTACTACGAGCAGTACTTC
TRBV19,TRBJ2-3,.,.,CASSIGVDTDTQYF,TGTGCCAGTAGTATAGGAGTTGACACAGATACGCAGTATTTT
TRBV7-9,TRBJ1-2,TRBD1,.,CASRWDSYGYTF,TGTGCCAGCAGGTGGGACAGCTATGGCTACACCTTC
TRBV15,TRBJ2-5,.,.,CATSLYQETQYF,TGTGCCACCAGCCTCTACCAAGAGACCCAGTACTTC
TRBV19,TRBJ2-1,TRBD2,medium-sized,CATAGTSGWDEQFF,TGTGCCACTGCCGGGACTAGCGGGTGGGATGAGCAGTTCTTC
TRBV5-4,TRBJ2-7,TRBD2,.,CASSLGLAGGRFSYEQYF,TGTGCCAGCAGCTTGGGACTAGCGGGAGGCCGTTTCTCCTACGAGCAGTACTTC